This T cell receptor (beta chain) stems from a study of blood T cells in healthy people across ages. Points from the study as a whole: Estimated diversity that came from one million T cells was considered an underestimate.

Each donor had around 10 milliliters of peripheral blood drawn. Germline V gene lookup returns CDR1 SGHTA and CDR2 FQGNSA. Trimming cost V 2 bases and J 0 bases; bases outside gene matches: 12. The CDR3 runs 18 residues. Combining a sample-barcoded 5' primer with a J-beta primer mix, a second PCR ran for roughly 7 to 11 cycles. TCRdb re-called the 5' RACE reads with MiXCR, one entry per CDR3 protein. The sample records almost 1 million distinct CDR3 sequences, roughly 51% being singletons. This clonotype was recorded a few times. The antigen is undetermined. The receptor's source is a woman aged 55-69 years in good health. Input material: blood. The chain links TRBV7-2 to TRBJ2-7; 8 bases fit TRBD2. The CDR3 sequence: CASSLSFSGVGSSYEQYF. DNA of the CDR3: TGTGCCAGCAGCTTATCGTTTAGCGGGGTCGGGAGCTCCTACGAGCAGTACTTC.